Listed here is a single TCR beta chain. Newly diagnosed hyperthyroidism, duration under 2 months, in patients aged 18 to 65. The entry originates in a study of T cells in Graves' hyperthyroidism and ophthalmopathy. There were TCR beta CDR3 regions amplified from RNA transcripts. First-round RT-PCR with HTBI primers amplified the TCR CDR3 region. Each CDR3 protein gets one entry after TCRdb re-called the multiplex PCR reads with MiXCR. Here the sample spans about 620,000 distinct CDR3 sequences, around 15% being singletons. Trimming pared 2 bases from V and 4 bases from J, leaving 13 bases between. This CDR3 is built from 14 residues. The germline CDR1 and CDR2 sequences are SGHRS and YFSETQ.

The chain recombines TRBV5-1 with TRBJ2-7; possibly TRBD2 for D (6 bases). This sequence originates from a woman in her twenties or thirties with Graves' hyperthyroidism. Sequencing was done on a sample of blood. CDR3 coding DNA: TGCGCCAGCAGCTTCGGGACTCCTTATTACGAGCAGTACTTC. Its translation is CASSFGTPYYEQYF.